The 3 T cell receptor beta chains in this list originate from one sample, sequenced in a study of early T cells in non-severe SARS-CoV-2 infection. MiXCR, run by TCRdb on the 5' RACE reads, gives a single entry per CDR3 protein. Here the sample spans 55,000 to 75,000 distinct CDR3 sequences, 7.7% being singletons. Sequencing used whole blood. These receptors were obtained from an adult who was a healthcare worker with PCR-confirmed SARS-CoV-2 infection or an uninfected control (not recorded which).

This chain links TRBV2 with TRBJ2-7; 9 positions match TRBD1. CDR1 and CDR2 (germline): SNHLY, FYNNEI. Trimming at V came to 7 bases and at J to 3 bases, leaving 7 bases not matched to a gene. The CDR3 has 14 amino acids. CDR3 amino acids: CASTPGTGNYEQYF. CDR3 DNA sequence: TGTGCCAGCACTCCCGGGACAGGGAACTACGAGCAGTACTTC.

V gene TRBV2 combines with J gene TRBJ1-4; D is undetermined. Trimming removed 3 bases from V and 5 bases from J, with 13 bases in between. The CDR3 covers 15 residues. The V gene's germline CDR1 is SNHLY and CDR2 FYNNEI. CDR3 DNA sequence: TGTGCCAGCAGTGACCGGAAAACCGAGAATGAAAAACTGTTTTTT. This sequence encodes CASSDRKTENEKLFF.

The V gene is TRBV7-6, the J gene TRBJ1-5; TRBD1 agrees at 7 bases. CDR1 and CDR2 from the germline V gene are SGHVS and FNYEAQ. The CDR3 consists of 13 residues. V shed 5 bases and J 6 bases; nucleotides not matched to a gene: 4. The CDR3 sequence is CASSPGGSQPQHF. As DNA, the CDR3 is TGTGCCAGCAGCCCAGGGGGTAGTCAGCCCCAGCATTTT.